The 27 T cell receptor beta chains reported below all come from one sample, sequenced in a study of human T cells and chemical hapten exposure. TCRdb itself ran the RACE reads through MiXCR, one entry per CDR3 protein. Among about 120,000 distinct CDR3 sequences listed, approximately 14% were seen once. Noted time point: patch test 1, 2 weeks after DPC sensitization. Treatment reported: therapeutic diphenylcyclopropenone sensitization with weekly scalp DPC. Source: whole blood, taken in connection with sensitization to the hapten diphenylcyclopropenone (DPC). The source is a man between 18 and 29 years old with alopecia areata. Some clones in this sample may be carry-over from other donors' samples.

The chain's CDR3 is CSVLGFGETQYF. CDR3 DNA sequence: TGCAGCGTTTTGGGGTTTGGAGAGACCCAGTACTTC. V is TRBV29-1 and J is TRBJ2-5; D not certain. V was cut by 5 bases and J by 4 bases, with 11 bases left in between. Germline CDR1 SQVTM, CDR2 ANQGSEA. CDR3 length: 12 amino acids.

J is TRBJ2-6 and V is TRBV27; D ambiguous. V was clipped by 3 bases and J by 0 bases, with 12 bases between them. CDR1 is MNHEY, CDR2 SMNVEV, per germline (reference sequence). The CDR3 has 17 residues. CDR3 sequence: CASSFMTYYSGANVLTF. The CDR3 nucleotides read TGTGCCAGCAGTTTTATGACTTACTACTCTGGGGCCAACGTCCTGACTTTC.

There are a few counts of this clonotype. The rearrangement links TRBV7-2 to TRBJ2-4; D not resolved. The CDR3 runs 14 residues. In germline, CDR1 is SGHTA, CDR2 FQGNSA. The V end was cut by 0 bases, the J end by 1 base, with 4 bases between. The CDR3 DNA is TGTGCCAGCAGCTTAGCCCTTGCCAAAAACATTCAGTACTTC. Translation gives CASSLALAKNIQYF.

This clonotype was seen many times. This chain joins TRBV4-3 and TRBJ2-2; D perhaps matches TRBD1 (6 bases). The ends were cut back, 0 bases at V and 2 bases at J, with 13 bases in the middle. There are 17 residues in the CDR3. Germline lookup yields CDR1 LGHNA and CDR2 YSLEER. The CDR3 sequence is CASSQDLPGENTGELFF. The CDR3 region has the DNA TGCGCCAGCAGCCAAGATCTTCCAGGGGAAAACACCGGGGAGCTGTTTTTT.

A few counts support this clonotype. The chain links TRBV11-2 to TRBJ2-1; 9 bases map to TRBD2. There are 15 residues in the CDR3. Germline values: CDR1 SGHAT, CDR2 FQNNGV. After removal of 5 bases from V and 8 bases from J, the junction contained 10 bases not matched to a gene. The CDR3 loop is CASSLGGTSTDEQFF. The CDR3 nucleotides are TGTGCCAGCAGCCTAGGAGGGACTAGCACCGATGAGCAGTTCTTC.

This clonotype was seen more than once but under ten times. The chain uses TRBV5-4 and TRBJ2-3; D unclear. The ends were cut back, 0 bases at V and 5 bases at J, with 10 bases in the middle. Per the germline V gene, CDR1 is SGHNT and CDR2 is YYREEE (reference sequence). There are 14 residues in the CDR3. The chain's CDR3 is CASSLAVDGDTQYF. The CDR3 DNA follows: TGTGCCAGCAGCTTGGCGGTAGATGGAGATACGCAGTATTTT. Full variable domain (rest looked up from reference TRBV5-4 and TRBJ2-3): ETGVTQSPTHLIKTRGQQVTLRCSSQSGHNTVSWYQQALGQGPQFIFQYYREEENGRGNFPPRFSGLQFPNYSSELNVNALELDDSALYLCASSLAVDGDTQYFGPGTRLTVL.

The gene calls are TRBV7-2 and TRBJ2-7; maybe TRBD2 (7 bases). The CDR3 consists of 12 residues. From germline, CDR1 is SGHTA and CDR2 FQGNSA. Trimming shortened V by 6 bases and J by 5 bases, and 11 bases separated the two germline ends. CDR3 loop: CASSLGGHEQYF. CDR3 DNA: TGTGCCAGCAGTTTGGGGGGGCACGAGCAGTACTTC.

This clonotype was counted between two and nine times. J is TRBJ2-4 and V is TRBV7-6; weak D call: TRBD1 (6 bases). The V end was cut by 2 bases, the J end by 0 bases, with 17 bases between. Germline V gene lookup returns CDR1 SGHVS and CDR2 FNYEAQ. The CDR3 totals 18 residues. Here the CDR3 reads CASSLSALQGKAKNIQYF. CDR3 nucleotides: TGTGCCAGCAGCTTATCGGCCCTACAGGGTAAAGCCAAAAACATTCAGTACTTC.

The sample holds a few counts of this clonotype. The chain combines TRBV7-6 with TRBJ1-1, with a tentative D call TRBD1 (5 bases). The CDR3 has 13 residues. From germline, CDR1 is SGHVS and CDR2 FNYEAQ. V gave up 6 bases and J gave up 0 bases, with 8 bases separating them. CDR3 DNA: TGTGCCAGCAGGATGACAGTGAACACTGAAGCTTTCTTT. It translates to CASRMTVNTEAFF.

This clonotype was seen only a few times. The rearrangement uses TRBV28 and TRBJ1-1, with TRBD1 identical over 10 bases. Germline V CDR1 and CDR2: MDHEN, SYDVKM. V gave up 5 bases and J gave up 7 bases; unmatched junction bases: 19. There are 18 residues in the CDR3. The DNA for the CDR3 is TGTGCCAGCAGTCCTCCACCCGTGAAAGACGACAGGGGGCTTGAAGCTTTCTTT. It encodes CASSPPPVKDDRGLEAFF.

This clonotype was counted many times. CDR3 coding DNA: TGTGCCATCCAGGGTACGGACTATGGCTACACCTTC. This gives the protein CAIQGTDYGYTF. The rearrangement uses TRBV10-3 and TRBJ1-2; possibly TRBD1 for D (5 bases). The length of the CDR3 is 12 residues. In germline, CDR1 is ENHRY, CDR2 SYGVKD. V was clipped by 8 bases and J by 3 bases, with 10 bases between them.

The chain uses TRBV7-8 and TRBJ2-3, with 9 bases identical to TRBD2. The CDR3 covers 15 residues. The V segment lost 5 bases and the J segment 7 bases; nucleotides outside the gene matches: 10. Germline V lookup: CDR1 SGHVS, CDR2 FQNEAQ. CDR3 sequence (DNA): TGTGCCAGCAGCCTAGTCAGCGGGGGGCAAAATACGCAGTATTTT. Translated, it gives CASSLVSGGQNTQYF.

There are a few counts of this clonotype. The chain joins TRBV6-2 or TRBV6-3 to TRBJ1-1, with D possibly being TRBD1 (6 bases). The CDR3 sequence is 16 residues long. V was shortened by 4 bases and J by 1 base, with 16 bases between the two germline ends. Germline assignment: CDR1 MNHEY and CDR2 SVGEGT. This CDR3 is CASSLRPGQGNTEAFF. The CDR3, as DNA: TGTGCCAGCAGTTTACGACCGGGACAAGGGAACACTGAAGCTTTCTTT.

This clonotype has just a few counts. The rearrangement joins TRBV20-1 to TRBJ2-1; the match to TRBD2 covers 9 bases. Germline assignment: CDR1 DFQATT and CDR2 SNEGSKA (reference sequence). The CDR3 contains 15 residues. With 0 bases clipped from V and 4 bases from J, the junction kept 4 bases outside the gene matches. The CDR3 DNA is TGCAGTGCTAGAGATATTAGCGGGGGTTACAATGAGCAGTTCTTC. Translating gives CSARDISGGYNEQFF.

For this clonotype: At one end the junction does not follow the germline gene, possibly because of a read error. The chain recombines TRBV4-2 with TRBJ2-6; D gene unclear. CDR3 length equals 16 residues. Germline V gives CDR1 LGHNA, CDR2 YNFKEQ. CDR3 coding DNA: TGTGCCGGCAGCCAGTGGCAGGCCTCTGGGGCCAACGTCCTGACTTTC. Protein: CAGSQWQASGANVLTF.

The CDR3 loop is CASSYTTPGQGSTGELFF. The DNA for the CDR3 is TGTGCCAGCTCGTATACTACACCGGGACAGGGATCCACCGGGGAGCTGTTTTTT. This chain joins TRBV18 and TRBJ2-2; TRBD1 agrees at 9 bases. Germline CDR1 KGHSH, CDR2 LQKENI. J was trimmed by 4 bases and V by 6 bases; bases with no gene match: 15. CDR3 length: 18 residues.

The chain uses TRBV3-1 and TRBJ1-1, with D perhaps matching TRBD1 (6 bases). Germline V gene lookup returns CDR1 LGHDT and CDR2 YNNKEL (reference sequence). V was pared by 4 bases and J by 6 bases, with 18 bases between. This CDR3 is 15 amino acids long. This chain's CDR3 is CASSRQTGPSPEAFF. The CDR3 nucleotides are TGTGCCAGCAGCCGACAAACAGGGCCATCGCCTGAAGCTTTCTTT. The variable domain in full, with the rest retrieved from reference TRBV3-1 and TRBJ1-1, is DTAVSQTPKYLVTQMGNDKSIKCEQNLGHDTMYWYKQDSKKFLKIMFSYNNKELIINETVPNRFSPKSPDKAHLNLHINSLELGDSAVYFCASSRQTGPSPEAFFGQGTRLTVV.

This clonotype has more than one count but fewer than ten. A junction end diverges from the germline sequence, so it may reflect a read error. V usage is TRBV11-2 and J usage is TRBJ2-1, with D possibly TRBD2 on 6 matching bases. Germline CDR1 reads SGHAT; CDR2 reads FQNNGV. The CDR3 has 13 residues. CDR3 residues: CASSPGLYNEQFF. The CDR3 DNA sequence: TGTGCCAGCAGCCCGGGACTGTACAATGAACAGTTCTTC. The complete variable domain, with remaining parts taken from reference TRBV11-2 and TRBJ2-1, reads EAGVAQSPRYKIIEKRQSVAFWCNPISGHATLYWYQQILGQGPKLLIQFQNNGVVDDSQLPKDRFSAERLKGVDSTLKIQPAKLEDSAVYLCASSPGLYNEQFFGPGTRLTVL.

This clonotype appeared many times. This chain uses TRBV5-1 with TRBJ1-5; possible D gene TRBD1, 5 bases. CDR1 and CDR2 from the germline V gene are SGHRS and YFSETQ. V was clipped by 0 bases and J by 3 bases, with 10 bases between them. This CDR3 region has 15 residues. CDR3 region: CASSLAGNDNQPQHF. CDR3 DNA sequence: TGCGCCAGCAGCTTGGCAGGGAACGACAATCAGCCCCAGCATTTT.

This clonotype was picked up a small number of times. CDR3 DNA sequence: TGTGCCAGCAGTGAGTCTATTTTCGGCGAGCAGTACTTC. Translating it yields CASSESIFGEQYF. The V gene is TRBV6-1, the J gene TRBJ2-7, with D unresolved. The CDR3 is 13 amino acids. Germline V CDR1 and CDR2: MNHNS, SASEGT. V was trimmed by 3 bases and J by 6 bases, leaving 12 bases between them.

This clonotype was seen more than once but under ten times. This chain joins TRBV27 and TRBJ1-3, with D possibly TRBD1 on 6 matching bases. V lost 5 bases and J 0 bases, leaving 11 bases between the germline ends. The CDR3 spans 15 residues. CDR1 is MNHEY, CDR2 SMNVEV, per germline (reference sequence). CDR3 sequence: CASSTDRSSGNTIYF. As DNA, the CDR3 is TGTGCCAGCAGTACCGACAGGTCCTCTGGAAACACCATATATTTT.

In this sample, this clonotype turned up a few times. The chain recombines TRBV28 with TRBJ1-5; no reliable D call. Germline V gene lookup returns CDR1 MDHEN and CDR2 SYDVKM. The CDR3 spans 15 residues. V was shortened by 4 bases and J by 3 bases, with 13 bases between the two germline ends. The DNA for the CDR3 is TGTGCCAGCAGTTCTATGACGTTCTACAATCAGCCCCAGCATTTT. The encoded protein is CASSSMTFYNQPQHF.

This chain connects TRBV10-3 to TRBJ1-5; D possibly corresponds to TRBD1 (6 bases). Germline V gene data show CDR1 as ENHRY and CDR2 as SYGVKD. This CDR3 region has 14 residues. The V gene lost 4 bases and the J gene lost 3 bases, with 10 bases spanning the gap. The CDR3 is CAISGQESNQPQHF. The CDR3 coding sequence is TGTGCCATCAGTGGACAGGAGTCCAATCAGCCCCAGCATTTT.

The genes are TRBV12-3 or TRBV12-4 and TRBJ2-2; no firm D call. The V end lost 6 bases, the J end lost 7 bases, and 9 bases lay between the germline ends. The CDR3 spans 12 residues. CDR3 in amino acids: CASRRLVGELFF. CDR3 in DNA: TGTGCCAGCAGGCGGTTGGTCGGGGAGCTGTTTTTT.

The chain recombines TRBV7-8 with TRBJ2-7; maybe TRBD2 (5 bases). Trimming stripped 3 bases from V and 3 bases from J, with 9 bases between. The V gene's germline CDR1 is SGHVS and CDR2 FQNEAQ. This CDR3 contains 13 residues. CDR3 DNA: TGTGCCAGCAGCTTTCAGCGGAGCTACGAGCAGTACTTC. Residues: CASSFQRSYEQYF. Full variable domain (outside the CDR3, taken from reference TRBV7-8 and TRBJ2-7): GAGVSQSPRYKVAKRGQDVALRCDPISGHVSLFWYQQALGQGPEFLTYFQNEAQLDKSGLPSDRFFAERPEGSVSTLKIQRTQQEDSAVYLCASSFQRSYEQYFGPGTRLTVT.

This clonotype occurred once. The J gene is TRBJ2-7, the V gene TRBV6-2 or TRBV6-3, with D unclear. The CDR3 length is 15 residues. CDR1 and CDR2 from the germline V gene are MNHEY and SVGEGT. The V gene lost 4 bases and the J gene lost 1 base, with 14 bases spanning the gap. CDR3 coding DNA: TGTGCCAGCAGTTTCCGTTCGACAACATCCTACGAGCAGTACGTC. This gives the protein CASSFRSTTSYEQYV.

The genes are TRBV28 and TRBJ2-2; D is possibly TRBD2 (6 bases). Trimming cost V 6 bases and J 4 bases, with 18 bases left between them. The CDR3 covers 16 residues. From germline, CDR1 is MDHEN and CDR2 SYDVKM. Written as DNA, the CDR3 is TGTGCCAGCAGCCCATCACTAGGGACTGCCACCGGGGAGCTGTTTTTT. It yields the protein CASSPSLGTATGELFF.